This T cell receptor beta chain stems from a study of blood T cell repertoires in COVID-19. This CDR3 region has 11 residues. CDR1 is SGHNT, CDR2 YENEEA, per germline. Between the trimmed V and J ends, which lost 8 bases and 4 bases, there was a span of 8 bases. This clone has a single count. Original analysis: Quantification of nucleated cells was approximated via reference gene primer amplification. Produced via immunoSEQ multiplex PCR; TCRdb's table is partial and in-frame only. V, J and clone size were drawn from that table, and D and trimming were deduced from the DNA. The data show around 180,000 clones, 88% seen once.

The receptor's source is a woman under 40 with acute or convalescent COVID-19. The specimen was peripheral blood. The V call is TRBV11-3, the J call TRBJ1-1; no reliable D call. The CDR3 protein is CASSGPTEAFF. Written as DNA, the CDR3 is TGTGCCAGCTCAGGTCCCACTGAAGCTTTCTTT.